This section outlines one T cell receptor beta chain sequence together with its context. This entry belongs to a study of T cell responses to AZD1222 COVID-19 vaccine. Germline lookup yields CDR1 SGHDT and CDR2 YYEEEE. The trim removed 4 bases at V and 4 bases at J, leaving 5 bases unmatched. The CDR3 is 15 residues long. Using immunoSEQ multiplex PCR, the repertoire was profiled, and TCRdb retains in-frame clones only, with some absent. The data contain about 150,000 clones, roughly 90% of them seen just once; the ten biggest clones take up 1.9%. Specimen: peripheral blood, collected 28 days after the second AZD1222 dose. This TCR was sampled from an adult who received the AZD1222 COVID-19 vaccine. J is TRBJ2-3 and V is TRBV5-6, with 11 bases lining up with TRBD2. The CDR3 sequence: CASSTTSGMSDTQYF. The CDR3 DNA follows: TGTGCCAGCAGCACGACTAGCGGGATGTCAGATACGCAGTATTTT.